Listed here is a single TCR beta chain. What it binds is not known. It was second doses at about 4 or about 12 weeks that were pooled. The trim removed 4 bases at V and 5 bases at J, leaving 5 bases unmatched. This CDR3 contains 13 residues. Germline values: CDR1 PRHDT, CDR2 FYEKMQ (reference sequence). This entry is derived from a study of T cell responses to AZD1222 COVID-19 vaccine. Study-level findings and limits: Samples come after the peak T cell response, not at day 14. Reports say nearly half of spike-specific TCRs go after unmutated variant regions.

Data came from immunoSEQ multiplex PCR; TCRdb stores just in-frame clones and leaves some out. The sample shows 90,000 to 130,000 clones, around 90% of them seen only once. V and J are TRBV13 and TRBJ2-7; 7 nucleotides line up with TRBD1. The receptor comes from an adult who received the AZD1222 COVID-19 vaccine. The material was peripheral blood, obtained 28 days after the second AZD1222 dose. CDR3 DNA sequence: TGTGCCAGCAGCTCCGGTCAGGGGGACGAGCAGTACTTC. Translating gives CASSSGQGDEQYF.